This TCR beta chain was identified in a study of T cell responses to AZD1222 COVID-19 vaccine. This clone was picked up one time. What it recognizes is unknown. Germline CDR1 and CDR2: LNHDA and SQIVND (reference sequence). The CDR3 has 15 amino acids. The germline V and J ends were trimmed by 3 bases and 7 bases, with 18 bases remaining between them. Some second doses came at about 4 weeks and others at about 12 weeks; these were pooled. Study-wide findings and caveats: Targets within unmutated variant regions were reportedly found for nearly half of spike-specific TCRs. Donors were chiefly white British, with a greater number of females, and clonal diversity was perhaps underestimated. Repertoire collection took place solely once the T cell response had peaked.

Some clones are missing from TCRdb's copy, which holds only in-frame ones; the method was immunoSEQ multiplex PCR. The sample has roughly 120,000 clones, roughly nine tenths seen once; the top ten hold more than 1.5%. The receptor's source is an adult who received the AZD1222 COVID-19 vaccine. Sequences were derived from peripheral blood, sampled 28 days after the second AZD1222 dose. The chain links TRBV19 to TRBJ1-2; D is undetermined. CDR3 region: CASSMLTDLWGGYTF. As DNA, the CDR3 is TGTGCCAGTAGTATGCTAACAGACCTCTGGGGTGGCTACACCTTC.